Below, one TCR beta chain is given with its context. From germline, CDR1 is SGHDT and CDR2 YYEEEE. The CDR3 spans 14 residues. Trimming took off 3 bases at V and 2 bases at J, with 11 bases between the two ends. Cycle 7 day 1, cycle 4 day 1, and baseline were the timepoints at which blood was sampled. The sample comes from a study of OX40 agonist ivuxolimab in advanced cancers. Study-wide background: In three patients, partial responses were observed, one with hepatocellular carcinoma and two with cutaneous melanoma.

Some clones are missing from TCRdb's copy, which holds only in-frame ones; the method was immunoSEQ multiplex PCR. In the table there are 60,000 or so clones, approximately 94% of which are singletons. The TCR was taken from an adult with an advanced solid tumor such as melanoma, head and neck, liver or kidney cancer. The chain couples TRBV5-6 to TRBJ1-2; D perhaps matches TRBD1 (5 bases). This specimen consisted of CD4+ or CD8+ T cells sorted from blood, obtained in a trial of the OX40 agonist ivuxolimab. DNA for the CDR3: TGTGCCAGCAGCTACAGGCGGCACAACTATGGCTACACCTTC. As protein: CASSYRRHNYGYTF.